Included here is one T cell receptor beta chain sequence, with context. Its recognized antigen is unknown. At one of its ends the junction is not consistent with the germline gene, which may arise from a read error. In the germline V gene, CDR1 corresponds to MNHNS and CDR2 to SASEGT. There are 14 amino acids in the CDR3, from cysteine to phenylalanine inclusive. Kept here is only the CDR3 DNA, which spans 42 bases and is read in frame from base 1. The cohort comprised some 680 healthy bone marrow donors. At the time of sampling, all cohort members were nominally healthy, though unrecorded immune exposures were likely present. The donor tested CMV seropositive, placing the donor among the roughly 300 seropositive members of the cohort. A peripheral blood sample was collected from each donor, and TCR beta sequencing was performed on peripheral blood mononuclear cells. Genomic DNA was extracted from the blood cell samples with the Qiagen DNeasy Blood Extraction Kit.

The library was made by the immunoSEQ multiplex PCR assay. For the multiplex PCR, a mixture combining 60 forward primers for TCR Vbeta segments and 13 reverse primers for TCR Jbeta segments was used. The CDR3 region of rearranged TCR beta genes was amplified from genomic DNA with a multiplex PCR assay. The Illumina HiSeq System was used to sequence the amplified TCR beta libraries as 87-base-pair reads. From the authors' description of their analysis: A later analysis counted about 82 million unique TCR beta chains across the 690 or so repertoires, and 9.5 million to 11 million of these chains were shared by at least two donors. Raw reads were error-corrected and collapsed into unique sequences by a nearest-neighbor algorithm in which closely related sequences were merged to remove PCR and sequencing errors. V, D and J gene segments were assigned by aligning CDR3 sequences to IMGT reference sequences. For a sequence to be retained, a match of at least six nucleotides to both a V gene segment and a J gene segment was required. A rearrangement was called productive if the CDR3 had no stop codons and remained in frame with V and J, and every other rearrangement was called non-productive. CDR3 was defined according to IMGT convention as the region running from the second conserved V-encoded cysteine to the conserved J-encoded phenylalanine. The earlier analysis of a few hundred of the donors excluded any sequence lacking an unambiguous match to a single V gene segment. In an earlier analysis of more than 500 of the donors, a V segment was called functional when productive rearrangements were above 56.7%, and segregating when the standard deviation between donors exceeded 5%. A statistical classification framework was developed to diagnose cytomegalovirus status using the catalog of TCR beta chain sequences. A later analysis assigned V and J genes by comparing TCR nucleotide sequences with IMGT/GENE-DB human TR gene sequences. Using the TCRdist pipeline, a later analysis assigned CDR3 sequences along with most-parsimonious VDJ recombination scenarios. In a later analysis, each TCR beta chain was defined by its CDR3 amino acid sequence together with its V-gene family, and reads without a unique V-gene family were excluded. In a later analysis, 500 to 700 highly shared, low-generation-probability nucleotide sequences were removed to address suspected cross-contamination and a sequencing artifact. A later analysis calculated a clonal expansion index for each public chain from normalized within-repertoire ranks of inferred template counts. Generation probabilities in a later analysis came from a VDJ recombination model fitted to out-of-frame rearrangements, and those results were checked against IGoR. In a later analysis, TCR-TCR, TCR-HLA and TCR-CMV co-occurrence was scored with hypergeometric tests, and a repertoire-size bias correction was applied to TCR pairs. In a later analysis, false discovery rates were estimated by permuting HLA or CMV assignments 20 times. A later analysis grouped co-occurring TCRs with DBSCAN, adding TCRdist sequence similarity when clustering within HLA-allele-positive subsets. Repertoires with fewer than 30,000 or more than 120,000 public chains were left out of co-occurrence clustering, as were five repertoires with anomalous nucleotide sharing. Drawn from immuneACCESS, this table holds only the in-frame rearrangements with V and J called that TCRdb kept. Clones are partly lost; checked studies trace under half to an unresolved V gene and leave the rest unexplained. The V and J calls and clone size are taken from that table; D and trimming were inferred from the DNA. The data table for this sample lists around 70,000 clones. The top ten clones comprise less than 5.5% of the sample.

The data were obtained in a study of cytomegalovirus exposure and HLA in healthy donors (dated by TCRdb to the late 2010s). Turning to the overall study: According to an earlier analysis of 550 to 750 of the donors, about 179 million T cells yielded 120 million or so unique TCR beta sequences and around 280 Gb of sequence data. An early release covering roughly 600 HLA-typed donors comprised about 300 gigabases of sequencing data and roughly 86 million unique TCR sequences. Of the 300 to 400 genotyped donors, approximately 82% fell in the genetic ancestry cluster associated with self-reported Caucasian donors. The study aimed to test whether cataloging public T cell receptors could reveal signatures of past pathogen exposure. The study used immunosequencing to profile the T cell repertoires of more than 650 subjects and linked those repertoires to cytomegalovirus serostatus. In addition to the first cohort of several hundred subjects, a separate validation cohort of about 120 different subjects was used. High-throughput TCR immunosequencing, statistical association of individual TCRs with disease status, and machine learning were combined to predict cytomegalovirus infection status. In a later analysis, previously published TCR beta repertoires from several hundred donors were re-analyzed and high-resolution HLA genotyping was added so that TCR occurrence patterns could be studied. In the later analysis, no new phenotypic data were used to find candidate immune exposures; instead, reliance was placed on TCR beta sequences and their occurrence across donors. An earlier analysis of nearly 600 of the donors applied high-throughput TCR beta sequencing to assess whether each TCR beta V gene segment acted as functional or pseudogenic. Donor age, sex, ethnicity and CMV serostatus were compiled alongside the repertoire data. A later genetic analysis took genome-wide SNP genotypes for 398 of the 666 donors and used that subset as a discovery cohort. All discovery cohort repertoires had been generated on a single sequencing platform. Both class I and class II loci were covered by HLA typing, at four-digit resolution. Typing coverage varied by locus: roughly 620-630 donors for A, B, C, DRB1 and DQB1; roughly 510 for DQA1; nearly 610 for DPA1; around 450 for DPB1. Several DR-DQ haplotypes were handled as single units for association and clustering because linkage in the cohort was strong. Among 398 genotyped donors of the cohort, an average of around 220,000 unique TCR beta nucleotide sequences was sequenced per donor, of which roughly 18% were non-productive.

What the authors observed across the whole study: In a later analysis, 16,951 TCR beta sequences were associated with specific HLA alleles at a false discovery rate of 0.05. The study gave a list of roughly 150 TCR beta chains associated with cytomegalovirus. V-gene and J-gene trimming of TCR beta chains was associated with a missense DCLRE1C variant in a later genetic analysis, and the association was replicated in an independent cohort. When HLA alleles, especially DR and DQ, strongly co-occurred, attributing TCR associations to individual alleles was difficult. Most TCR sequences were observed very rarely across donors, whereas some public TCRs were present in many individuals. In both the original and validation cohorts, the classifier was reported to diagnose cytomegalovirus status with high specificity and sensitivity. Presence/absence analyses assumed roughly uniform sequencing depth across donors, an assumption that may not hold. In this cohort, only TCR beta chains were sequenced, and detectable features were limited by the absence of alpha or paired-chain data. In vitro tests confirmed that three of the cytomegalovirus-associated TCR beta chains recognize cytomegalovirus antigens. CMV serostatus was the only immune exposure information available for the cohort. In a later analysis, most CMV-associated TCR beta chains were found to appear HLA-restricted, with HLA associations seemingly driven largely by CMV exposure. The 87-base-pair reads could not distinguish some IMGT-functional V segments, including TRBV6-2 and TRBV6-3, so those segments were excluded. Because HLA typing was unavailable for some donors at each locus, only the typed subset was used in association tests. The authors suggested that the approach could potentially be generalized to other disease states and immunological phenotypes. Because counts were too low, seventeen rarely observed V segments, including chromosome 9 orphons, were left out of the earlier analysis of over 550 of the donors. Correlated functional status among segregating V segments might be attributable to linkage disequilibrium, but an unknown experimental factor could not be ruled out. A further reported finding was that TCR beta sequences accurately predicted the HLA-A and HLA-B alleles for most subjects in the first cohort. In a later analysis, TCR association rates were found to vary across HLA loci, with the most associated TCRs seen for DRB1 alleles and the fewest for HLA-C alleles. In a later analysis, HLA-associated TCR beta chains showed more clonal expansion and lower generation probabilities than non-associated chains that were equally common. According to a later analysis, parvovirus B19, influenza, CMV and Epstein-Barr virus appeared linked to several top co-occurrence clusters. Broadly in line with IMGT annotations, most TCR beta V segments showed up in productive rearrangements about 87% or about 30% of the time in an earlier analysis of approximately 640 of the donors. In a later genetic analysis, fewer N-insertions in productive TCRs were reported among donors in an Asian-associated ancestry cluster than the roughly 700-donor mean. A group of highly shared sequence variants was considered likely to be a technical artifact of the sequencing pipeline.

The V gene is TRBV6-1 and the J gene is TRBJ1-5; TRBD1 is a weak D gene call, 6 bases matching. The TCR comes from a woman between 35 and 50 years old in good health and CMV-seropositive. Source material: PBMCs. CDR3 protein: CASSEAGAYQAQHF. The sequence in DNA is TGTGCCAGCAGTGAAGCGGGGGCTTATCAGGCCCAGCATTTT.